This T cell receptor (beta chain) was observed in a study of shared clonotypes between healthy human individuals (dated by TCRdb to the early 2020s). Broadly, across the study: The cohort included three men and a couple of women between 18 and 49 years of age. For each donor, CD4 naive and CD4 memory were each run on three plates, CD8 naive on two plates, and CD8 memory on one plate. To estimate repertoire size and how much clonotypes are shared between individuals, the study performed deep sequencing of blood TCR repertoires from about five healthy adults. To increase sequencing depth and limit assay-specific biases, different laboratories used diverse techniques to prepare libraries and sequence TCR repertoires. Leukapheresis yielded between about 0.9 and 9.5 billion PBMCs per donor.

CD8 naive samples consisted of CD45RO-negative cells that were positively selected for CCR7, yielding a CD45RA+CCR7+ population without TemRA cells. Donors were healthy HIV-negative adults with no recently reported acute infections or vaccinations. Every donor was a Caucasian adult living in Nashville, Tennessee, USA. After blood collection by leukapheresis, PBMCs were isolated using Ficoll-Histopaque density gradient centrifugation and then cryopreserved in the vapor phase of liquid nitrogen. Analytical flow cytometry was used to check the purity and quantity of each magnetically sorted T cell population. Each sorted fraction had its genomic DNA isolated and then quantified by UV absorbance on a Nanodrop 2000c. The germline ends are 7 bases apart after V is trimmed by 2 bases and J by 5 bases. The CDR3 spans 13 residues, from the cysteine through the phenylalanine. Left in the record is the CDR3 DNA by itself, 39 bases read in frame from the first base. For CDR1 and CDR2, the germline V gene lists MNHEY and SVGAGI.

What the research found in general, with its limitations: Incomplete sequencing was indicated by rarefaction of sorted-subset datasets, despite the large sequencing depth. Sharing across a handful of donors was observed for 5% to 6.5% of naive CD4, about 4% of naive CD8, over 2% of memory CD4, and about 0.4% of memory CD8 clonotypes. Based on pairwise subsampling, the degree of clonotype sharing among donors was expected to be affected by sequencing depth. Compared with non-shared clonotypes, the clonotypes found in all four sorted-subset donors had higher generation probabilities. Naive subsets generally had larger estimated clonotype richness than memory subsets. Because the study included only a small number of donors, the genetic and exposure-history diversity represented was limited. Sampling was restricted to blood, and TCR repertoires in tissue are likely to differ from TCR repertoires in blood.

On this clone: No cognate antigen has been identified for it. No qualities accompany the bases; no much larger clone lies one base away.

Using the deep immunoSEQ assay, TCR CDR3 regions were amplified from genomic DNA by multiplex PCR. Extracted genomic DNA from each cell subset was distributed evenly across all wells of several immunoSEQ 96-well plates, and each plate was treated as a replicate. For sorted subsets, each replicate PCR was loaded with approximately 0.2 ug genomic DNA, equivalent to some 27,000 T cell genomes. Purified libraries were measured with a Qubit 3.0 fluorometer, size-checked on a Bioanalyzer 2100, and measured again with the KAPA Library Quantification kit. Every immunoSEQ 96-well plate was sequenced on a separate single-read 150-cycle Illumina NextSeq 550 flow cell. Per the source publication's procedure: Because only junctional sequences without quality scores were contained in the immunoSEQ output, filtering matching that applied to full-length reads could not be performed. To assign V/J genes and CDR3, sequences were annotated against IMGT germline references using PyIR, a Python wrapper for IgBLAST v1.9. Reads with weak V/J assignments (E-value above 1e-6), missing CDR3, stop codons, out-of-frame junctions, or ambiguous translated residues were removed. V3J clonotypes were defined by identical inferred V gene, J gene, and CDR3 amino acid sequence. Percentage overlap between repertoires was computed as shared unique clonotypes divided by the size of the smaller repertoire. Richness of each repertoire was evaluated using RTK rarefaction, the Chao1 estimator, and Recon v2.1 estimates of unobserved clonotypes. Generation probabilities were computed with OLGA for all TCRbeta clonotypes obtained by the gDNA method from a handful of donors. The table was pulled from immuneACCESS by TCRdb, which kept in-frame rearrangements only. Such tables lose some clones; where checked, under half of the loss comes from unresolved V genes, and the rest has no known cause. V, J and clone size were drawn from that table, and D and trimming were deduced from the DNA. This sample comprises roughly 2 million clones, approximately 95% of them detected only once. The top ten constitute about 1.1% of the sample.

In this chain, TRBV6-5 is recombined with TRBJ2-1; perhaps TRBD2 is the D gene, with 5 bases matching. The clonotype comes from a young man in good health. The sequenced sample was naive CD8+ T cells sorted from blood. This specimen's cell subset or site label, interpreted: CD45RA+CCR7+. The sequenced DNA is TGTGCCAGCAGTTACACGGGAAACAATGAGCAGTTCTTC. Its amino acids are CASSYTGNNEQFF.